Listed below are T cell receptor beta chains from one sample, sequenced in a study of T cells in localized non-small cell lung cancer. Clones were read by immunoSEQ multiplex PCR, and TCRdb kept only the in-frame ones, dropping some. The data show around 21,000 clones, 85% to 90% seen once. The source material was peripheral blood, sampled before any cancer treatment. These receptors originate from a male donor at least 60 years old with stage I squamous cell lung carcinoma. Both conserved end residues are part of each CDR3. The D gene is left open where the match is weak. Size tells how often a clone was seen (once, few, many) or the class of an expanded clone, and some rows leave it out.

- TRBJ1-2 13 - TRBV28 TGTGCCAGCAGTGGACAGTACCTCTATGGCTACACCTTC CASSGQYLYGYTF
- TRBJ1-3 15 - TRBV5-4 TGTGCCAGCAGCCAGGGACCGACCTCTGGAAACACCATATATTTT CASSQGPTSGNTIYF
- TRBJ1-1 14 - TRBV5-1 TGCGCCAGCAGCTTTTTCAGGGAGGATGGTGAAGCTTTCTTT CASSFFREDGEAFF
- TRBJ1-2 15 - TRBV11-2 TGTGCCAGCAGTTCGAGGGGGGCGCCTTATTGGGGCTACACCTTC CASSSRGAPYWGYTF
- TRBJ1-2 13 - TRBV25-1 TGTGCCAGCAGTTGGGACGGACGGGCGGGCTACACCTTC CASSWDGRAGYTF
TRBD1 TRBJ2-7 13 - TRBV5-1 TGCGCCAGCAGCAAGGGACAGGACTACGAGCAGTACTTC CASSKGQDYEQYF
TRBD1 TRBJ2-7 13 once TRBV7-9 TGTGCCAGCAGCCTCGGAACAGGGGGCGGGCAGTACTTC CASSLGTGGGQYF
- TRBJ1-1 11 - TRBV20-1 TGCAGTTCAAGGATGAACACTGAAGCTTTCTTT CSSRMNTEAFF
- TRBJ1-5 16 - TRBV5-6 TGTGCCAGCAGCTTGGCCTCTTGGGGGGGTAATCAGCCCCAGCATTTT CASSLASWGGNQPQHF
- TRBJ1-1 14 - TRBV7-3 TGTGCCAGCAGCTTAAGCGGCAGCTTCACTGAAGCTTTCTTT CASSLSGSFTEAFF
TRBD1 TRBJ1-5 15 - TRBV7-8 TGTGCCAGCAGCACGACAGGGGGAACAAATCAGCCCCAGCATTTT CASSTTGGTNQPQHF
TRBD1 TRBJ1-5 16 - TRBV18 TGTGCCAGCTCACCCGGACAGGGGGCCAGCAATCAGCCCCAGCATTTT CASSPGQGASNQPQHF
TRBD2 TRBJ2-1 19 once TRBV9 TGTGCCAGCAGCGAAACTAGCGGGGGTTCGCAATCCTCCTACAATGAGCAGTTCTTC CASSETSGGSQSSYNEQFF
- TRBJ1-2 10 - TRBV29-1 TGCAGCGCCCGGGTCGATGGCTACACCTTC CSARVDGYTF
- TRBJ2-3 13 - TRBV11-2 TGTGCCAGCAGCTTTAGCGGCACAGATACGCAGTATTTT CASSFSGTDTQYF
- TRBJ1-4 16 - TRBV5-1 TGCGCCAGCAGCTTAGGCGGAGGGGGGACTAATGAAAAACTGTTTTTT CASSLGGGGTNEKLFF
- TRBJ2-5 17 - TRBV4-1 TGCGCCAGCAGCGCACTCCCCGGGACCGATGCCGTGGAGACCCAGTACTTC CASSALPGTDAVETQYF
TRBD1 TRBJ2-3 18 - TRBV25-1 TGTGCCAGCAGTGAATATTTTCAGGGACAGGGAATGACAGATACGCAGTATTTT CASSEYFQGQGMTDTQYF
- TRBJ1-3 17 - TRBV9 TGTGCCAGCAGCGTAGGTGGCGGTTACAACTCTGGAAACACCATATATTTT CASSVGGGYNSGNTIYF
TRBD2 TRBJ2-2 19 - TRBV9 TGTGCCAGCAGCACACGCCCGGGACTAGCGGGGGTCCCCGGCGGGGAGCTGTTTTTT CASSTRPGLAGVPGGELFF
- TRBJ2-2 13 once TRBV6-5 TGTGCCAGCAGTTATGGTTGGGCCGGGGAGCTGTTTTTT CASSYGWAGELFF
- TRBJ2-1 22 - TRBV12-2 TGTGCAAGTCGCTTAGCGATTTTCCGGCCTAGCGGGGGACGTCTGACTAACAATGAGCAGTTCTTC CASRLAIFRPSGGRLTNNEQFF
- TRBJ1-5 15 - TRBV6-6 TGTGCCAGCAGTTACAGTTGGCAGGTCAATCAGCCCCAGCATTTT CASSYSWQVNQPQHF
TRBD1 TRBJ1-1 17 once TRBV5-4 TGTGCCAGCAGCTTCTTAGGGACAGGGAAATGGAACACTGAAGCTTTCTTT CASSFLGTGKWNTEAFF
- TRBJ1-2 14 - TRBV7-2 TGTGCCAGCATCCCAGGTTGGGGAAACTATGGCTACACCTTC CASIPGWGNYGYTF
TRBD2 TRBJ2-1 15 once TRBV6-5 TGTGCCAGCAGTTCCAGCGGGGGGTCCTACAATGAGCAGTTCTTC CASSSSGGSYNEQFF
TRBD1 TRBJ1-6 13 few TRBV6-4 TGTGCCAGCAGGGAGACAGGGAATTCACCCCTCCACTTT CASRETGNSPLHF
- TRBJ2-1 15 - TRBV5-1 TGCGCCAGCAGCTTGGTTTTAGACCCTGGCAATGAGCAGTTCTTC CASSLVLDPGNEQFF
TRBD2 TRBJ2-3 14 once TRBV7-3 TGTGCCAGCAGCCCCGGGACTAGCGGGGGTGCGCAGTATTTT CASSPGTSGGAQYF
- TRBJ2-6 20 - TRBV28 TGTGCCAGCAGTTTTGTGATCTTACAACCTAAAACTTCTGGGGCCAACGTCCTGACTTTC CASSFVILQPKTSGANVLTF
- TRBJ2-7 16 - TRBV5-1 TGCGCCAGCAGCTCGGACGTGGAGAGGGCTACCTACGAGCAGTACTTC CASSSDVERATYEQYF
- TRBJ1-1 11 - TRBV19 TGTGCCAGTATAAAGGGGACTGAAGCTTTCTTT CASIKGTEAFF
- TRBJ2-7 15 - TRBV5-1 TGCGCCAGCAACCCAGAACCGGGACGGGCCTACGAGCAGTACTTC CASNPEPGRAYEQYF
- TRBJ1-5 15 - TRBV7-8 TGTGCCAGCAGCGCAGCTCAGGGGCCCAATCAGCCCCAGCATTTT CASSAAQGPNQPQHF
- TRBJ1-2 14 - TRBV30 TGTGCCTGGAGTGCGGGGGCGGGTAACTATGGCTACACCTTC CAWSAGAGNYGYTF
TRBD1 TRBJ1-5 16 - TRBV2 TGTGCCAGCAGTGAATCAACAGGGACAGGGTACCAGCCCCAGCATTTT CASSESTGTGYQPQHF
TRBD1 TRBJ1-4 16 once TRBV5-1 TGCGCCAGCAGCTTAACCCGGGACAGGGGACATGAAAAACTGTTTTTT CASSLTRDRGHEKLFF
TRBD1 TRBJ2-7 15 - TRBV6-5 TGTGCCAGCAGTACGGAAGGGACAGGGTCCTACGAGCAGTACTTC CASSTEGTGSYEQYF
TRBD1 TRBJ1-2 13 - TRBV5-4 TGTGCCAGCAGTCCCGACAGGGACTATGGCTACACCTTC CASSPDRDYGYTF
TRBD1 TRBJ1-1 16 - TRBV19 TGTGCCAGTAGTTTCTCTCGGACAGGGCTTAACACTGAAGCTTTCTTT CASSFSRTGLNTEAFF
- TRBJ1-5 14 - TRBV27 TGTGCCAGCAGTTCCGGTGGGGGGCATCAGCCCCAGCATTTT CASSSGGGHQPQHF
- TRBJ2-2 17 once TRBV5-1 TGCGCCAGCAGCTTCTTCATACAGAGGACGAGCACCGGGGAGCTGTTTTTT CASSFFIQRTSTGELFF
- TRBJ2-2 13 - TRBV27 TGTGCCAGTCATCGTGGGAACACCGGGGAGCTGTTTTTT CASHRGNTGELFF